This TCR beta chain was identified during a study of blood T cell repertoires in COVID-19. At the level of the study: Sites in the United States, Italy and Spain provided acute and convalescent COVID-19 samples.

V lost 4 bases, J lost 2 bases, and 4 bases stayed unmatched. The CDR3 consists of 17 residues. Germline V CDR1 and CDR2: LNHDA, SQIVND (reference sequence). In the source study's methods: Cell counts per sample came from amplifying reference gene primers. Method: immunoSEQ multiplex PCR; TCRdb's copy keeps in-frame clones and lacks some. For V, J and clone size, that table is used; D and trimming come from the DNA. The data contain hundreds of thousands of clones, around 89% of them singletons. Sequencing was performed on peripheral blood. The sequence was collected from a woman aged 55-70 years with acute or convalescent COVID-19. This chain uses TRBV19 with TRBJ2-3; TRBD2 agrees at 15 bases. The CDR3, as DNA: TGTGCCAGTAGTAAGGGACTAGCGGGAGGAACCACAGATACGCAGTATTTT. Translation gives CASSKGLAGGTTDTQYF.